The 30 T cell receptor beta chains below all came from one sample that was sequenced in a study of T cells in Graves' hyperthyroidism and ophthalmopathy (dated by TCRdb to the late 2010s). Preparation of the library involved multiplex PCR. Sequencing used an Illumina HiSeq 2000. Amplification of TCR beta CDR3 regions was carried out from RNA transcripts. The first round of RT-PCR for the TCR CDR3 was performed with the HTBI primer set and the Qiagen OneStep RT-PCR kit. TCRdb reworked the public reads: Q25 trimming with fastp, MiXCR clone assembly, productive beta chains retained. Duplicate CDR3 protein sequences are folded into a single record with the most common DNA and genes. This sample holds over 150,000 distinct CDR3 sequences; around 15% were observed only once. The top ten hold roughly 32% of the sample. Material for sequencing was blood. These receptors all stem from a woman in her 50s with Graves' hyperthyroidism.

For this clonotype: This may be a read error: a much more frequent sequence differs by one nucleotide. The chain joins TRBV6-5 to TRBJ2-1; D is perhaps TRBD2 (7 bases). CDR1 is MNHEY and CDR2 is SVGAGI in the germline V gene. V lost 2 bases, J lost 7 bases, and 18 bases lay in between. The CDR3 totals 16 residues. In DNA, the CDR3 is TGTGCCAGCAGTTACCCCCTAGGGGGGGGCCGGAATGAGCAGTTCTTC. This translates into CASSYPLGGGRNEQFF.

This clonotype was counted only a few times. The rearrangement links TRBV9 to TRBJ1-1, with 8 bases aligning to TRBD1. CDR3 length: 13 residues. Germline-derived CDR1 and CDR2 are SGDLS and YYNGEE. With 2 bases clipped from V and 7 bases from J, the junction kept 4 bases outside the gene matches. The CDR3 spells CASSVGGTGEAFF. CDR3 DNA sequence: TGTGCCAGCAGCGTGGGAGGGACAGGTGAAGCTTTCTTT.

V gene TRBV6-2 or TRBV6-3 combines with J gene TRBJ2-4, with 7 bases matching TRBD2. The length of the CDR3 is 17 residues. V lost 0 bases to trimming and J lost 0 bases; unmatched junction nucleotides: 5. Germline lookup yields CDR1 MNHEY and CDR2 SVGEGT. CDR3 protein: CASSYSRGEGAKNIQYF. For the CDR3, the DNA is TGTGCCAGCAGTTACTCGAGAGGGGAGGGAGCCAAAAACATTCAGTACTTC.

Ten or more counts support this clonotype. The chain joins TRBV18 to TRBJ1-5; 8 bases fit TRBD1. Trimming removed 2 bases from V and 6 bases from J; junction bases left unmatched: 6. Germline CDR1 reads KGHSH; CDR2 reads LQKENI. The CDR3 has 15 amino acids. The CDR3 reads CASSPIGQGSQPQHF. In DNA, the CDR3 is TGTGCCAGCTCACCAATTGGACAGGGATCTCAGCCCCAGCATTTT.

Concerning this clonotype itself: A much larger clone lies one base from this, so it may be a read error. The rearrangement joins TRBV19 to TRBJ1-1, with TRBD1 matching 8 bases. From germline, CDR1 is LNHDA and CDR2 SQIVND (reference sequence). The CDR3 is 18 residues long. CDR3 sequence (DNA): TGTGCCAGTAGTCTCCACTGGACAGGGAGATTACGGAACACTGAAACTTTCTTT. Protein product: CASSLHWTGRLRNTETFF.

This clonotype was counted a few times. The J gene is TRBJ2-5, the V gene TRBV9; 8 nucleotides line up with TRBD2. J was trimmed by 4 bases and V by 0 bases; bases with no gene match: 2. The CDR3 sequence is 14 residues long. Germline V lookup: CDR1 SGDLS, CDR2 YYNGEE. DNA of the CDR3: TGTGCCAGCAGCGTAGAGAGCGGGGGAGAGACCCAGTACTTC. This gives the protein CASSVESGGETQYF.

This clonotype was observed at least ten times. This chain uses TRBV25-1 with TRBJ2-6, with TRBD2 as a possible D gene (7 bases). CDR1 and CDR2 from the germline V gene are MGHDK and SYGVNS. The germline V and J ends were trimmed by 2 bases and 2 bases, with 19 bases remaining between them. The CDR3 sequence is 19 residues long. The CDR3 bases are TGTGCCAGCAGTGAACCGGGGGGCGGCCGACTGACTGGGGCCAACGTCCTGACTTTC. It specifies CASSEPGGGRLTGANVLTF.

The chain employs TRBV2 and TRBJ1-2, with TRBD1 identical over 8 bases. The CDR3 totals 13 residues. The junction had 5 bases not matched to a gene; V was cut back by 4 bases and J by 7 bases. The V gene's germline CDR1 is SNHLY and CDR2 FYNNEI. The CDR3, as DNA: TGTGCCAGCAGTGCCCAGACAGGGGTTGGCTACACCTTC. This encodes CASSAQTGVGYTF.

V usage is TRBV5-1 and J usage is TRBJ1-1; tentatively, D is TRBD1 (6 bases). Trimming removed 5 bases at V and 0 bases at J, with 14 bases between. The germline gives CDR1 SGHRS, CDR2 YFSETQ. This CDR3 is 15 amino acids long. The CDR3 reads CASRLWTAMNTEAFF. The CDR3 DNA sequence: TGCGCCAGCAGATTGTGGACAGCAATGAACACTGAAGCTTTCTTT.

Turning to this clonotype: A junction end diverges from the germline sequence, so it may reflect a read error. The rearrangement joins TRBV5-1 to TRBJ1-1; D perhaps matches TRBD1 (5 bases). Germline V gene data show CDR1 as SGHRS and CDR2 as YFSETQ. This CDR3 has 16 amino acids. CDR3 in amino acids: CASSPRGGGFYTEASF. Here the CDR3 DNA reads TGCGCCAGCAGCCCTCGGGGGGGAGGTTTCTACACTGAAGCTTCCTTT.

Ten or more counts support this clonotype. The chain has TRBV7-9 and TRBJ1-1; 7 bases agree with TRBD1. Germline V lookup: CDR1 SEHNR, CDR2 FQNEAQ (reference sequence). The J segment lost 0 bases and the V segment lost 5 bases, leaving 12 bases of the junction unmatched. This CDR3 is built from 17 residues. Here the CDR3 DNA reads TGTGCCAGCAGCATCGGGACAGAAATAGTTCTGAACACTGAAGCTTTCTTT. The encoded protein is CASSIGTEIVLNTEAFF.

This clonotype was picked up many times. This rearrangement joins TRBV2 to TRBJ1-2; D might be TRBD1 (5 bases). The CDR3 is 13 residues long. Between the trimmed V and J ends, which lost 1 base and 7 bases, there was a span of 10 bases. Germline values: CDR1 SNHLY, CDR2 FYNNEI. The CDR3 reads CASSEVKGSGYTF. The CDR3 DNA is TGTGCCAGCAGTGAAGTGAAGGGGTCTGGCTACACCTTC.

This clonotype was counted ten times or more. The chain couples TRBV28 to TRBJ1-2, with 7 positions matching TRBD1. Germline CDR1 is MDHEN and CDR2 is SYDVKM. Trimming removed 1 base from V and 6 bases from J; junction bases left unmatched: 14. The CDR3 has 17 residues. As DNA, the CDR3 is TGTGCCAGCAGTTTATTTCTCGTGGGGACAGAGTTGGATGGCTACACCTTC. This codes for CASSLFLVGTELDGYTF.

This clonotype was seen repeatedly, ten times or more. V gene TRBV6-1 combines with J gene TRBJ2-7, with D possibly being TRBD1 (5 bases). Trimming removed 7 bases from V and 0 bases from J, with 16 bases in between. Germline CDR1 is MNHNS and CDR2 is SASEGT. The CDR3 has 15 amino acids. The CDR3 nucleotides read TGTGCCAGCAACTCCTTAACAGGCAGCTCCTACGAGCAGTACTTC. Translating it yields CASNSLTGSSYEQYF.

This clonotype was counted ten times or more. The CDR3 DNA follows: TGTGCCAGCACCCCCGGATCAGGAGCTTATGGCTACACCTTC. This codes for CASTPGSGAYGYTF. This chain uses TRBV6-1 with TRBJ1-2; D is unresolved. The CDR3 sequence is 14 residues long. V dropped 7 bases and J dropped 5 bases, with 17 bases sitting between them. Germline values: CDR1 MNHNS, CDR2 SASEGT.

This clonotype was recorded many times. The chain links TRBV27 to TRBJ2-2, with no clear D. The CDR3 length is 14 residues. In germline, CDR1 is MNHEY, CDR2 SMNVEV (reference sequence). V was shortened by 1 base and J by 0 bases, with 3 bases between the two germline ends. CDR3 nucleotide sequence: TGTGCCAGCAGTTTATACGCGAACACCGGGGAGCTGTTTTTT. This translates into CASSLYANTGELFF.

This clonotype was seen repeatedly, ten times or more. V is TRBV7-9 and J is TRBJ2-2, with D tentatively TRBD1 (6 bases). CDR1 and CDR2 (germline): SEHNR, FQNEAQ (reference sequence). The CDR3 is 14 amino acids. The V and J ends lost 0 bases and 8 bases respectively, with 10 bases between them. The CDR3 reads CASSLANRAGELFF. The CDR3 DNA follows: TGTGCCAGCAGCTTAGCGAACAGGGCTGGGGAGCTGTTTTTT.

This clonotype was recorded at least ten times. The V call is TRBV2, the J call TRBJ2-3; TRBD2 aligns across 9 bases. The CDR3 is 15 amino acids. Germline V gives CDR1 SNHLY, CDR2 FYNNEI. J gave up 0 bases and V 6 bases, and 4 bases lay outside the gene matches. The DNA of the CDR3 is TGTGCCAGCAGCGAGCGGGGGGTTAGCACAGATACGCAGTATTTT. It encodes CASSERGVSTDTQYF.

A remark on this clonotype: This may arise from a read error, as a much more abundant clone is one base away. The chain has TRBV4-2 and TRBJ2-7, with unresolved D. The CDR3 is 14 amino acids. Germline V lookup: CDR1 LGHNA, CDR2 YNFKEQ. Trimming stripped 0 bases from V and 0 bases from J, with 6 bases between. The CDR3 protein is CASSQESRSYEQYF. The CDR3 bases are TGTGCCAGCAGCCAAGAGAGTCGCTCCTACGAGCAGTACTTC.

The chain links TRBV28 to TRBJ1-5; 7 bases match TRBD1. This CDR3 has 15 residues. Germline V gene sequence: CDR1 MDHEN, CDR2 SYDVKM. Unmatched junction bases numbered 7, after V lost 6 bases and J lost 2 bases. CDR3 DNA: TGTGCCAGCAGACTTCAGGGGGGACGCAATCAGCCCCAGCATTTT. It encodes CASRLQGGRNQPQHF.

This clonotype was observed many times. This chain links TRBV28 with TRBJ1-5; D unclear. Germline loops: CDR1 MDHEN, CDR2 SYDVKM. The CDR3 runs to 13 residues. V lost 7 bases, J lost 9 bases, and 16 bases lay in between. CDR3 sequence reads: CASISAPSGPQHF. CDR3 bases: TGTGCCAGCATCAGTGCCCCGAGTGGGCCCCAGCATTTT.

The chain carries TRBV11-2 and TRBJ1-4; 9 positions agree with TRBD1. This CDR3 spans 15 amino acids. Germline lookup yields CDR1 SGHAT and CDR2 FQNNGV. V lost 4 bases to trimming and J lost 8 bases; unmatched junction nucleotides: 8. CDR3 loop: CASSSAGTGREKLFF. Written as DNA, the CDR3 is TGTGCCAGCAGCTCAGCCGGGACAGGGAGAGAAAAACTGTTTTTT.

This clonotype turned up a few times. V is TRBV20-1 and J is TRBJ2-4; TRBD2 matches at 9 bases. The germline CDR1 and CDR2 sequences are DFQATT and SNEGSKA (reference sequence). V trimming: 0 bases; J trimming: 15 bases; junction bases outside the gene matches: 9. The CDR3 loop spans 13 amino acids. The CDR3 protein is CSARDFQRGVPYF. CDR3 DNA: TGCAGTGCTAGAGATTTCCAGCGGGGGGTTCCGTACTTC.

This clonotype has ten or more counts. V usage is TRBV19 and J usage is TRBJ2-3; either TRBD1 or TRBD2 may supply D (5 bases each). V lost 6 bases, J lost 2 bases, and 15 bases lay in between. The germline V gene encodes CDR1 LNHDA and CDR2 SQIVND (reference sequence). The CDR3 loop spans 15 amino acids. This chain's CDR3 is CASSPGWGNTDTQYF. The DNA for the CDR3 is TGTGCCAGTAGCCCCGGATGGGGGAACACAGATACGCAGTATTTT.

In its sample, this clonotype was seen many times. CDR3 sequence reads: CASSSAGTGLEKLFF. As DNA, the CDR3 is TGTGCCAGCAGTTCAGCCGGGACGGGTCTGGAAAAACTGTTTTTT. This chain connects TRBV28 to TRBJ1-4; maybe TRBD1 (5 bases). V was clipped by 4 bases and J by 8 bases, with 17 bases between them. The length of the CDR3 is 15 residues. Germline V gene lookup returns CDR1 MDHEN and CDR2 SYDVKM. The full variable domain, completed using reference TRBV28 and TRBJ1-4, is DVKVTQSSRYLVKRTGEKVFLECVQDMDHENMFWYRQDPGLGLRLIYFSYDVKMKEKGDIPEGYSVSREKKERFSLILESASTNQTSMYLCASSSAGTGLEKLFFGSGTQLSVL.

This clonotype has ten or more counts. This sequence joins TRBV11-1 and TRBJ2-5; D remains unclear. Looked up from germline, CDR1 is SGHAT and CDR2 is FQDESV (reference sequence). V lost 4 bases and J lost 5, with 11 bases in between. The CDR3 extends over 13 amino acids. The CDR3: CASSSRLGETQYF. In DNA form, the CDR3 reads TGTGCCAGCAGCTCACGGTTGGGGGAGACCCAGTACTTC.

There are many counts of this clonotype. The V and J genes are TRBV12-3 or TRBV12-4 and TRBJ1-2; the D is unclear. Between the trimmed V and J ends, which lost 2 bases and 1 base, there was a span of 2 bases. This CDR3 has 12 amino acids. The CDR3 sequence is CASSLLNYGYTF. The CDR3, as DNA: TGTGCCAGCAGTTTACTTAACTATGGCTACACCTTC.

This clonotype was observed at least ten times. This chain connects TRBV29-1 to TRBJ1-2; no clear D. CDR3 size: 15 residues. Germline CDR1 is SQVTM and CDR2 is ANQGSEA. V dropped 4 bases and J dropped 4 bases, with 19 bases sitting between them. CDR3 bases: TGCAGCGTTGGAGGTGGGCCCAGAGTGATCTATGGCTACACCTTC. Translated: CSVGGGPRVIYGYTF.

This clonotype was seen a few times. The chain uses TRBV7-6 and TRBJ1-1; possibly TRBD1 for D (5 bases). The CDR3 length is 14 residues. Deletions cut 5 bases from V and 6 bases from J, with 16 bases between. CDR1 and CDR2 from the germline V gene are SGHVS and FNYEAQ. The CDR3: CASSHVGGGSEAFF. For the CDR3, the DNA is TGTGCCAGCAGCCATGTCGGGGGTGGCTCTGAAGCTTTCTTT.

The sample holds a few counts of this clonotype. V gene TRBV5-1 combines with J gene TRBJ1-3, with unresolved D. Germline-derived CDR1 and CDR2 are SGHRS and YFSETQ. The CDR3 sequence is 17 residues long. Between the trimmed V and J ends, which lost 4 bases and 5 bases, there was a span of 22 bases. The CDR3 bases are TGCGCCAGCAGCCTTACGACCTCTGGCCCCGTGAGAAACACCATATATTTT. It encodes CASSLTTSGPVRNTIYF.